The clone carrying this T cell receptor beta chain has just a few counts. CDR1 and CDR2 (germline): MDHEN, SYDVKM. This CDR3 is 17 amino acids long. V gave up 6 bases and J gave up 0 bases, with 18 bases separating them. Profiling relied on immunoSEQ multiplex PCR, and the TCRdb table lists in-frame clones only, not all of them. The sample shows 55,000 to 80,000 clones, 95% to 98% of them seen only once. The sample belongs to a study of technical replicates of blood from a few donors. This clonotype originated in a human donor in good health. The chain recombines TRBV28 with TRBJ1-5; D is ambiguous. Sequences were obtained from T cells isolated from PBMCs. In DNA form, the CDR3 reads TGTGCCAGCAGGGGGATCCGGGGAGCTTATAGCAATCAGCCCCAGCATTTT. Translation: CASRGIRGAYSNQPQHF.